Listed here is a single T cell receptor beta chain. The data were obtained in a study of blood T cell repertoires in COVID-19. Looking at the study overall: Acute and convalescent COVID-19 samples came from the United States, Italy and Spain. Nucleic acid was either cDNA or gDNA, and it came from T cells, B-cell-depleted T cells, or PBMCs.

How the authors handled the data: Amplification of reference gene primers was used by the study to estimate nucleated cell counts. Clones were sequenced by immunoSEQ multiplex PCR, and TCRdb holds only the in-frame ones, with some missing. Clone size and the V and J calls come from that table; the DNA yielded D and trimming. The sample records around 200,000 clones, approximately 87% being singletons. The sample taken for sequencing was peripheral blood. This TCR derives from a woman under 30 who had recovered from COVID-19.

DNA for the CDR3: TGTGCCAGCAGTGGGGGGGGAACCTACAATGAGCAGTTCTTC. Protein: CASSGGGTYNEQFF. V and J are TRBV5-5 and TRBJ2-1, with 7 bases that match TRBD2. The germline CDR1 and CDR2 sequences are SGHKS and YYEKEE (reference sequence). J gave up 2 bases and V 5 bases, and 4 bases lay outside the gene matches. This CDR3 spans 14 amino acids.